The 17 T cell receptor beta chains below come from one sample, sequenced in a study of T cells after yellow fever vaccination (dated 2019 in TCRdb). Library preparation was by 5' RACE. The instrument was an Illumina NovaSeq 6000. TCRdb passed the public sequencing reads through fastp at Q25 and MiXCR, retaining productive beta sequences. Entries that share a CDR3 protein sequence are merged under the most common genes and DNA. The sample table lists roughly 400,000 distinct CDR3 sequences, approximately 19% of them with a count of one. Over 15% of the sample rests with the top ten. In the paper's terms, the treatment or condition label means: live attenuated yellow fever vaccine strain. The sequencing used PBMCs, collected before the yellow fever booster vaccination. These receptors originate from a man aged 18 to 35 who received the YFV17D yellow fever vaccine.

There are a few counts of this clonotype. This chain connects TRBV7-9 to TRBJ1-2, with D uncertain. The germline V gene has CDR1 SEHNR and CDR2 FQNEAQ (reference sequence). Trimming left V 1 base short and J 2 bases short, with 11 bases between. The CDR3 runs to 15 residues. The chain's CDR3 is CASSLEGRRNYGYTF. The CDR3 DNA sequence: TGTGCCAGCAGCTTAGAGGGCAGGCGGAACTATGGCTACACCTTC. The variable domain in full, with the rest retrieved from reference TRBV7-9 and TRBJ1-2, is DTGVSQNPRHKITKRGQNVTFRCDPISEHNRLYWYRQTLGQGPEFLTYFQNEAQLEKSRLLSDRFSAERPKGSFSTLEIQRTEQGDSAMYLCASSLEGRRNYGYTFGSGTRLTVV.

The genes are TRBV24-1 and TRBJ2-5; D call uncertain. The CDR3 consists of 13 residues. The V gene's germline CDR1 is KGHDR and CDR2 SFDVKD. V gave up 4 bases and J gave up 3 bases, with 8 bases separating them. Written as DNA, the CDR3 is TGTGCCACCAGTGAGGGCTGGAAAGAGACCCAGTACTTC. Its translation is CATSEGWKETQYF.

The chain has TRBV7-9 and TRBJ1-1; the D gene is possibly TRBD1 (5 bases). CDR3 length equals 16 residues. Trimming took 4 bases from V and 4 from J, leaving 19 bases between them. The V gene's germline CDR1 is SEHNR and CDR2 FQNEAQ (reference sequence). The CDR3 loop reads CASSYLGPFKGTEAFF. The CDR3 coding sequence is TGTGCCAGCAGCTACCTGGGGCCTTTTAAGGGCACTGAAGCTTTCTTT. The whole variable domain, remainder taken from reference TRBV7-9 and TRBJ1-1, is DTGVSQNPRHKITKRGQNVTFRCDPISEHNRLYWYRQTLGQGPEFLTYFQNEAQLEKSRLLSDRFSAERPKGSFSTLEIQRTEQGDSAMYLCASSYLGPFKGTEAFFGQGTRLTVV.

This clonotype has just a few counts. The chain is built from TRBV24-1 and TRBJ2-5, with 10 bases lining up with TRBD1. The CDR3 is 16 residues long. The germline V gene has CDR1 KGHDR and CDR2 SFDVKD. Trimming removed 0 bases from V and 1 base from J; junction bases left unmatched: 1. The CDR3 loop reads CATSDLRTGGQETQYF. CDR3 DNA: TGTGCCACCAGTGATTTGCGGACAGGGGGCCAAGAGACCCAGTACTTC.

This clonotype occurred a few times. DNA for the CDR3: TGTGCCAGCAGCCCTTTCATCAGGTCCCTCTACGAGCAGTACTTC. Translated, it gives CASSPFIRSLYEQYF. This chain uses TRBV11-2 with TRBJ2-7; D unclear. This CDR3 has 15 residues. Germline V gene lookup returns CDR1 SGHAT and CDR2 FQNNGV. The germline V and J ends were trimmed by 5 bases and 3 bases, with 17 bases remaining between them. The complete variable domain, with remaining parts taken from reference TRBV11-2 and TRBJ2-7, reads EAGVAQSPRYKIIEKRQSVAFWCNPISGHATLYWYQQILGQGPKLLIQFQNNGVVDDSQLPKDRFSAERLKGVDSTLKIQPAKLEDSAVYLCASSPFIRSLYEQYFGPGTRLTVT.

This clonotype was seen only a few times. This sequence joins TRBV3-1 and TRBJ2-5, with 7 bases that match TRBD2. Germline V gives CDR1 LGHDT, CDR2 YNNKEL (reference sequence). This CDR3 is 15 amino acids long. J gave up 3 bases and V 1 base, and 5 bases lay outside the gene matches. CDR3 region: CASSQAGGSKETQYF. CDR3 coding DNA: TGTGCCAGCAGCCAAGCCGGGGGGTCCAAAGAGACCCAGTACTTC.

Only a few counts were recorded for this clonotype. This sequence joins TRBV4-1 and TRBJ2-7; D uncertain. The CDR3 sequence is 16 residues long. Germline CDR1 is MGHRA and CDR2 is YSYEKL. Trimming took off 4 bases at V and 3 bases at J, with 19 bases between the two ends. The CDR3 is CASSPELAVPGYEQYF. Here the CDR3 DNA reads TGCGCCAGCAGCCCCGAACTTGCAGTTCCAGGCTACGAGCAGTACTTC.

The chain employs TRBV6-1 and TRBJ2-2; maybe TRBD1 (6 bases). From germline, CDR1 is MNHNS and CDR2 SASEGT. The CDR3 runs 15 residues. V lost 2 bases to trimming and J lost 3 bases, with 10 bases between them. CDR3 region: CASSERRTDTGELFF. The CDR3 region has the DNA TGTGCCAGCAGTGAACGGCGGACAGACACCGGGGAGCTGTTTTTT.

This clonotype has a handful of counts. This chain connects TRBV20-1 to TRBJ2-3, with D tentatively TRBD2 (6 bases). The ends were cut back, 3 bases at V and 4 bases at J, with 17 bases in the middle. The CDR3 covers 15 residues. CDR1 is DFQATT and CDR2 is SNEGSKA in the germline V gene (reference sequence). The CDR3 nucleotides read TGCAGTGCTAGTCCCATCGGGGAGGCCGCAGATACGCAGTATTTT. As protein: CSASPIGEAADTQYF.

The rearrangement links TRBV12-3 or TRBV12-4 to TRBJ1-2, with D hard to call. The CDR3 loop spans 13 amino acids. V dropped 2 bases and J dropped 3 bases, with 7 bases sitting between them. Here the CDR3 DNA reads TGTGCCAGCAGTTTAAGGGAGTACTATGGCTACACCTTC. Encoded protein: CASSLREYYGYTF.

This clonotype appeared a few times. The V and J genes are TRBV7-8 and TRBJ1-1; D perhaps matches TRBD1 (6 bases). Germline V gives CDR1 SGHVS, CDR2 FQNEAQ. V lost 1 base, J lost 0 bases, and 15 bases lay in between. CDR3 length: 17 residues. The CDR3 is CASSLVAGAPLNTEAFF. Written as DNA, the CDR3 is TGTGCCAGCAGCTTAGTAGCAGGGGCTCCATTGAACACTGAAGCTTTCTTT.

The V gene is TRBV7-3, the J gene TRBJ2-5, with 8 bases fitting TRBD1. The V gene's germline CDR1 is SGHTA and CDR2 FQGTGA. The CDR3 consists of 14 residues. Germline trimming cut 3 bases from V and 3 bases from J; bases unmatched to any gene: 3. This chain's CDR3 is CASSFQGAKETQYF. CDR3 coding DNA: TGTGCCAGCAGCTTTCAGGGGGCGAAAGAGACCCAGTACTTC.

J is TRBJ2-7 and V is TRBV19; weak D call: TRBD2 (6 bases). The V end was cut by 5 bases, the J end by 0 bases, with 11 bases between. Germline loops: CDR1 LNHDA, CDR2 SQIVND (reference sequence). CDR3 size: 14 residues. The CDR3 is CASSVAVSSYEQYF. In DNA, the CDR3 is TGTGCCAGTAGTGTAGCGGTAAGCTCCTACGAGCAGTACTTC.

This clonotype was detected a few times. V and J are TRBV6-5 and TRBJ2-6; tentatively, D is TRBD2 (5 bases). The CDR3 contains 15 residues. Per the germline V gene, CDR1 is MNHEY and CDR2 is SVGAGI. With 2 bases removed from V and 2 bases from J, the gap between germline ends came to 7 bases. The CDR3 loop reads CASSYDGAGANVLTF. CDR3 coding DNA: TGTGCCAGCAGTTACGACGGGGCTGGGGCCAACGTCCTGACTTTC.

The sample holds a few counts of this clonotype. The CDR3 DNA reads TGTGCCAGCAGCCCTAGGACAGGGGGCTTTTCTAATGAGCAGTTCTTC. Translated: CASSPRTGGFSNEQFF. The chain recombines TRBV7-9 with TRBJ2-1; 11 bases fit TRBD1. Germline loops: CDR1 SEHNR, CDR2 FQNEAQ (reference sequence). This CDR3 comprises 16 residues. The V segment lost 5 bases and the J segment 7 bases; nucleotides outside the gene matches: 10. Filled out from reference TRBV7-9 and TRBJ2-1, the complete variable domain reads DTGVSQNPRHKITKRGQNVTFRCDPISEHNRLYWYRQTLGQGPEFLTYFQNEAQLEKSRLLSDRFSAERPKGSFSTLEIQRTEQGDSAMYLCASSPRTGGFSNEQFFGPGTRLTVL.

This clonotype was seen a handful of times. The chain is built from TRBV4-1 and TRBJ2-1; D is perhaps TRBD1 (6 bases). Germline values: CDR1 MGHRA, CDR2 YSYEKL. The CDR3 runs 14 residues. Trimming took off 3 bases at V and 6 bases at J, with 12 bases between the two ends. CDR3 amino acids: CASSHPGQFNEQFF. DNA for the CDR3: TGCGCCAGCAGCCACCCCGGACAGTTCAATGAGCAGTTCTTC.

This clonotype was seen a handful of times. The chain uses TRBV9 and TRBJ2-3; no firm D call. Trimming took 0 bases from V and 3 from J, leaving 5 bases between them. Germline assignment: CDR1 SGDLS and CDR2 YYNGEE. CDR3 length equals 13 residues. The CDR3 loop is CASSVGTTDTQYF. In nucleotides, the CDR3 is TGTGCCAGCAGCGTAGGGACGACAGATACGCAGTATTTT.